This T cell receptor (beta chain) emerged from a study of long-term antiretroviral therapy in people with HIV. They ran version v3.0 of the immunoSEQ assay at survey level. TCRdb's copy holds only in-frame clones and misses some; the assay was immunoSEQ multiplex PCR. The table shows around 16,000 clones, with 78% occurring only once. CDR1 and CDR2 (germline): ENHRY, SYGVKD. CDR3 length equals 13 residues. The V end was cut by 0 bases, the J end by 4 bases, with 4 bases between. The rearrangement joins TRBV10-3 to TRBJ1-5; no reliable D call. This receptor was obtained from a woman aged 40 to 49 with HIV. The sequenced sample was unsorted PBMCs, obtained about 3.1 years after starting antiretroviral therapy. The CDR3 DNA follows: TGTGCCATCAGTGAGTCGGAAAATCAGCCCCAGCATTTT. This codes for CAISESENQPQHF.